These T cell receptor beta chains were read from a single sample in a study of regulatory T cells in long-lasting Graves disease. TCRdb redid the calling of the multiplex PCR reads with MiXCR, one entry per CDR3 protein. The data contain around 400,000 distinct CDR3 sequences, about 21% of them singletons. The material was peripheral blood mononuclear cells (PBMCs), obtained when the disease was refractory, from a patient treated with antithyroid drugs. These receptors originate from a female donor with Graves disease. CDR3s include the opening cysteine and the closing phenylalanine or tryptophan. The D gene is left open where the match is weak. The size of a clone is reported for some rows only, either as once, few or many, or as a class for expanded clones.

V: TRBV5-1
D: NA
size: NA
J: TRBJ2-7
length: 15
DNA: TGCGCCAGCAGCCTGGACGGACAACCAGGCTACGAGCAGTACTTC
CDR3: CASSLDGQPGYEQYF

V: TRBV7-2
D: NA
size: once
J: TRBJ2-5
length: 13
DNA: TGTGCCAACTCGAAGGAAACCGGGGGGACCCAGTACTTC
CDR3: CANSKETGGTQYF

V: TRBV20-1
D: NA
size: once
J: TRBJ1-2
length: 12
DNA: TGCAGTGCTAGCCACGCCCGCTATGGCTACACCTTC
CDR3: CSASHARYGYTF

V: TRBV29-1
D: NA
size: many
J: TRBJ2-7
length: 12
DNA: TGCAGCGTTGAAGAATCAGGGAGCGAGCAGTACTTC
CDR3: CSVEESGSEQYF

V: TRBV28
D: NA
size: many
J: TRBJ2-5
length: 11
DNA: TGTGCCAGCAGTGGGGGGAAGACCCAGTACTTC
CDR3: CASSGGKTQYF

V: TRBV11-2
D: TRBD2
size: NA
J: TRBJ2-7
length: 15
DNA: TGTGCCAGCAGCTTAGGGCTAGCGGGAGGGCGCGAGCAGTACTTC
CDR3: CASSLGLAGGREQYF

V: TRBV5-6
D: NA
size: NA
J: TRBJ1-2
length: 11
DNA: TGTGCCAGCAGTGTGGCCCCCGAACACACCTTC
CDR3: CASSVAPEHTF

V: TRBV2
D: TRBD2
size: few
J: TRBJ2-3
length: 16
DNA: TGTGCCAGCAGCCCCGGGCTAGCGGGACGCACAGATACGCAGTATTTT
CDR3: CASSPGLAGRTDTQYF

V: TRBV7-2
D: NA
size: many
J: TRBJ1-6
length: 14
DNA: TGTGCCAGCAGCTCCCGGGGGGTTGGGTCACCCCTCCACTTT
CDR3: CASSSRGVGSPLHF

V: TRBV2
D: NA
size: many
J: TRBJ1-1
length: 12
DNA: TGTGCCAGCGACCGTATGTCCACTGAAGCTTTCTTT
CDR3: CASDRMSTEAFF

V: TRBV20-1
D: TRBD2
size: few
J: TRBJ2-1
length: 16
DNA: TGCAGTGACCCGGGGCCCCGTGCTAGCGGGGCCAATGAGCAGTTCTTC
CDR3: CSDPGPRASGANEQFF

V: TRBV24-1
D: TRBD1
size: NA
J: TRBJ2-1
length: 15
DNA: TGTGCCACCAGTGATTCGGACAGGGCCGTGCTTGAGCAGTTCTTC
CDR3: CATSDSDRAVLEQFF

V: TRBV9
D: NA
size: few
J: TRBJ1-5
length: 14
DNA: TGTGCCAGCAGCGTAGAAGCGGAAAATCAGCCCCAGCATTTT
CDR3: CASSVEAENQPQHF

V: TRBV5-1
D: TRBD2
size: few
J: TRBJ2-7
length: 14
DNA: TGCGCCAGCACTCTAGCGGGAGGTGTAGCCGAGCAGTACTTC
CDR3: CASTLAGGVAEQYF

V: TRBV28
D: NA
size: NA
J: TRBJ2-3
length: 8
DNA: TGTGCCAGCGGTACGCAGTATTTT
CDR3: CASGTQYF

V: TRBV5-1
D: NA
size: once
J: TRBJ2-3
length: 12
DNA: TGCGCCAGCAGCTACCAGACAGATACGCAGTATTTT
CDR3: CASSYQTDTQYF

V: TRBV28
D: TRBD1
size: many
J: TRBJ2-7
length: 14
DNA: TGTGCCAGCAGTTTGGGACAGGGCCTCTACGAGCAGTACTTC
CDR3: CASSLGQGLYEQYF

V: TRBV7-2
D: TRBD1
size: many
J: TRBJ2-7
length: 15
DNA: TGTGCCAGCAGCTTAGAGGACAGGAGCTCCTACGAGCAGTACTTC
CDR3: CASSLEDRSSYEQYF

V: TRBV20-1
D: TRBD1
size: few
J: TRBJ1-3
length: 14
DNA: TGCAGTGCACGGACAGGGCCATTAGGAAACACCATATATTTT
CDR3: CSARTGPLGNTIYF

V: TRBV12-3/TRBV12-4
D: NA
size: many
J: TRBJ1-4
length: 15
DNA: TGTGCCAGCAGTTTATCCAGGGCCGGAGGTGAAAAACTGTTTTTT
CDR3: CASSLSRAGGEKLFF

V: TRBV15
D: TRBD1
size: many
J: TRBJ2-5
length: 15
DNA: TGTGCCACCAGCAGCCAACCGGGACAGCAAGAGACCCAGTACTTC
CDR3: CATSSQPGQQETQYF

V: TRBV20-1
D: NA
size: few
J: TRBJ2-5
length: 14
DNA: TGCAGTGCTAGGGTCCGGGACAAGCAAGAGACCCAGTACTTC
CDR3: CSARVRDKQETQYF

V: TRBV10-3
D: TRBD1
size: many
J: TRBJ1-2
length: 15
DNA: TGTGCCATCAGTGGAACCGGGACAGGGGTGGCTGGCTACACCTTC
CDR3: CAISGTGTGVAGYTF

V: TRBV11-2
D: TRBD2
size: NA
J: TRBJ2-1
length: 15
DNA: TGTGCCAGCAGCCCCTTAGCGGGAGCATCCCCTGAGCAGTTCTTC
CDR3: CASSPLAGASPEQFF

V: TRBV20-1
D: NA
size: many
J: TRBJ2-5
length: 15
DNA: TGCAGTGCTAGTTCCCCTAACAGGTTACAAGAGACCCAGTACTTC
CDR3: CSASSPNRLQETQYF

V: TRBV20-1
D: NA
size: few
J: TRBJ2-1
length: 14
DNA: TGCAGTGCTAGAGCACCGGGGACGTACAATGAGCAGTTCTTC
CDR3: CSARAPGTYNEQFF

V: TRBV3-1
D: NA
size: NA
J: TRBJ2-7
length: 15
DNA: TGTGCCAGCAGCCAAGAAGCTCTCGGGAATCCCGAGCAGTACTTC
CDR3: CASSQEALGNPEQYF

V: TRBV28
D: TRBD1
size: NA
J: TRBJ2-2
length: 17
DNA: TGTGCCAGCAGTTTACTAACCGGGACAGGGGGAACCGGGGAGCTGTTTTTT
CDR3: CASSLLTGTGGTGELFF

V: TRBV11-3
D: TRBD2
size: few
J: TRBJ2-1
length: 15
DNA: TGTGCCAGCAGCCAAGCGGGACCCACCTACAATGAGCAGTTCTTC
CDR3: CASSQAGPTYNEQFF

V: TRBV29-1
D: TRBD2
size: NA
J: TRBJ2-7
length: 14
DNA: TGCAGCGTTGTTTTGCGGGGGGAGTTCTACGAGCAGTACTTC
CDR3: CSVVLRGEFYEQYF

V: TRBV20-1
D: NA
size: many
J: TRBJ2-7
length: 12
DNA: TGCAGTGCTAGCTCCGAACACTACGAGCAGTACTTC
CDR3: CSASSEHYEQYF

V: TRBV7-2
D: NA
size: NA
J: TRBJ2-3
length: 15
DNA: TGTGCCAGCAGCTTAGTTGCGTCCCGTGGGGATACGCAGTATTTT
CDR3: CASSLVASRGDTQYF

V: TRBV20-1
D: TRBD2
size: NA
J: TRBJ2-7
length: 14
DNA: TGCAGTGCTAGCGGACTAGCGGATCCCTACGAGCAGTACTTC
CDR3: CSASGLADPYEQYF

V: TRBV6-5
D: NA
size: few
J: TRBJ2-5
length: 16
DNA: TGTGCCAGCAGTTACCCGGCTAGGGGGGAGGTGGGGACCCAGTACTTC
CDR3: CASSYPARGEVGTQYF

V: TRBV20-1
D: TRBD1
size: NA
J: TRBJ1-2
length: 14
DNA: TGCAGTGCTCCCTCAGACAGGGATAACTATGGCTACACCTTC
CDR3: CSAPSDRDNYGYTF

V: TRBV15
D: NA
size: many
J: TRBJ1-5
length: 15
DNA: TGTGCCACCAGCAGAGAAGAAGGGTTGAATCAGCCCCAGCATTTT
CDR3: CATSREEGLNQPQHF

V: TRBV20-1
D: NA
size: few
J: TRBJ1-3
length: 14
DNA: TGCAGTGCTAGAGATCCCAGCTCTGGAAACACCATATATTTT
CDR3: CSARDPSSGNTIYF

V: TRBV12-3/TRBV12-4
D: TRBD2
size: many
J: TRBJ2-4
length: 15
DNA: TGTGCCAGCAGTTCGGGACTAGCGGACAAAAACATTCAGTACTTC
CDR3: CASSSGLADKNIQYF

V: TRBV20-1
D: TRBD1
size: many
J: TRBJ1-1
length: 12
DNA: TGCAGTGCTCGACAGGGGGACACTGAAGCTTTCTTT
CDR3: CSARQGDTEAFF

V: TRBV3-1
D: NA
size: few
J: TRBJ2-7
length: 15
DNA: TGTGCCAGCAGCAAGGGGGAGTTAACCTCCTACGAGCAGTACTTC
CDR3: CASSKGELTSYEQYF

V: TRBV7-9
D: NA
size: many
J: TRBJ2-2
length: 13
DNA: TGTGCCAGCAGCGCTCTCGTCACCGGGGAGCTGTTTTTT
CDR3: CASSALVTGELFF

V: TRBV12-3/TRBV12-4
D: NA
size: many
J: TRBJ1-1
length: 13
DNA: TGTGCCAGCAGTTTTCCAGGAGGCACTGAAGCTTTCTTT
CDR3: CASSFPGGTEAFF

V: TRBV2
D: NA
size: many
J: TRBJ2-7
length: 15
DNA: TGTGCCAGCAGCGGGACCGGGACACAGGTCTACGAGCAGTACTTC
CDR3: CASSGTGTQVYEQYF

V: TRBV28
D: NA
size: many
J: TRBJ2-7
length: 17
DNA: TGTGCCAGCACCACAGGGGGCGGCGGGAGGGCCTCCTACGAGCAGTACTTC
CDR3: CASTTGGGGRASYEQYF

V: TRBV28
D: NA
size: many
J: TRBJ1-2
length: 15
DNA: TGTGCCAGCAGTCAACTCGGGGGCGTAATCTATGGCTACACCTTC
CDR3: CASSQLGGVIYGYTF

V: TRBV2
D: TRBD2
size: many
J: TRBJ2-5
length: 15
DNA: TGTGCCAGCGCGACCGGGACTAGCGGGAGTGAGACCCAGTACTTC
CDR3: CASATGTSGSETQYF

V: TRBV29-1
D: NA
size: NA
J: TRBJ2-2
length: 14
DNA: TGCAGCGTTCTCCCAGGGGTTGGCACCGGGGAGCTGTTTTTT
CDR3: CSVLPGVGTGELFF

V: TRBV11-2
D: NA
size: NA
J: TRBJ2-3
length: 14
DNA: TGTGCCAGCAGCCCCGACAGATACACAGATACGCAGTATTTT
CDR3: CASSPDRYTDTQYF

V: TRBV15
D: TRBD2
size: NA
J: TRBJ2-1
length: 13
DNA: TGTGCCACCAGCAGAGTAGCGGGAGGGCCTCAGTTCTTC
CDR3: CATSRVAGGPQFF

V: TRBV20-1
D: NA
size: few
J: TRBJ2-5
length: 15
DNA: TGCAGTGCTAGAGATTATGCAGGGGTAAAAGAGACCCAGTACTTC
CDR3: CSARDYAGVKETQYF

V: TRBV27
D: TRBD1
size: few
J: TRBJ2-7
length: 15
DNA: TGTGCCAGCAGTTTTGGGCCGGGGACAGCCTACGAGCAGTACTTC
CDR3: CASSFGPGTAYEQYF